This T cell receptor (beta chain) was captured in a study of blood T cell repertoires in COVID-19. Study details: From the United States, Italy and Spain came samples of acute and convalescent COVID-19. Sources were T cells, B-cell-depleted T cells, or PBMCs; the material itself was cDNA or gDNA.

Study processing details: Reference gene primer amplification gave estimated nucleated cell counts. This table comes from immunoSEQ multiplex PCR, and its TCRdb copy is limited to in-frame clones, with some not included. From that table come the V and J calls and clone size; the DNA was used to work out D and trimming. This table holds tens of thousands of clones, about four fifths found once. Trimming took 3 bases from V and 3 from J; bases not matched to a gene: 10. The CDR3 totals 16 residues. Germline V gives CDR1 LNHNV, CDR2 YYDKDF (reference sequence). This receptor was taken from a woman in her 70s with acute or convalescent COVID-19. Sequenced material: peripheral blood. V usage is TRBV15 and J usage is TRBJ2-5, with 7 bases lining up with TRBD1. CDR3 amino acids: CATSRGLGTEEETQYF. The CDR3, as DNA: TGTGCCACCAGCAGGGGCCTAGGGACAGAAGAAGAGACCCAGTACTTC.